A selection of T cell receptor beta chains follows, all from one sample in a study of read filtering for tumor transcriptome and immune sequencing. TCRdb processed the reads anew with MiXCR; each CDR3 protein has one entry. The sample lists approximately 58,000 distinct CDR3 sequences, around 20% occurring once. Source material: a population of CD138-negative cells sorted from bone marrow. These receptors came from a donor at least 40 years old with multiple myeloma. Each CDR3 is given with its conserved first and last residue. The order of the fields is clone size, V gene, J gene, D gene, CDR3 DNA, CDR3 protein. The D gene is left open where the match is weak. Rows give clone size only sometimes, using once, few, many, or a class for an expanded clone.

many	TRBV7-8	TRBJ2-7	NA	TGTGCCAGCAGCTTAGACAGGAACTCCTACGAGCAGTACTTC	CASSLDRNSYEQYF
many	TRBV9	TRBJ2-5	TRBD1	TGTGCCAGCAGTGCCGGGACAGGGCTGAGGCAAGAGACCCAGTACTTC	CASSAGTGLRQETQYF
many	TRBV4-1	TRBJ1-1	TRBD1	TGCGCCAGCAGCCAAGATGGGACAGAAGAAGCTTTCTTT	CASSQDGTEEAFF
many	TRBV14	TRBJ1-2	NA	TGTGCCAGCAGCCAGGGACCGAACTATGGCTACACCTTC	CASSQGPNYGYTF
many	TRBV28	TRBJ2-2	NA	TGTGCCAGCAGTTTATTTGGAGGGGGCGCGTTCTGGACCGGGGAGCTGTTTTTT	CASSLFGGGAFWTGELFF
many	TRBV7-9	TRBJ2-1	TRBD1	TGTGCCAGCAGCAAAGGACAGGGGAAGATCGGTGAGCAGTTCTTC	CASSKGQGKIGEQFF
few	TRBV28	TRBJ2-3	TRBD2	TGTGCCAGCACCCGAGCGGGGGGCCCCTCAGATACGCAGTATTTT	CASTRAGGPSDTQYF
many	TRBV11-2	TRBJ2-5	TRBD1	TGTGCCAGCACAATCTCAGGGGGAGAGACCCAGTACTTC	CASTISGGETQYF
few	TRBV5-1	TRBJ1-2	NA	TGCGCCAGCCGCTTGGAGCTAGACGCGTATGGCTACACCTTC	CASRLELDAYGYTF
few	TRBV15	TRBJ1-4	NA	TGTGCCACCAGCAGAGATCCGGAGGTGGAAAAACTGTTTTTT	CATSRDPEVEKLFF
many	TRBV5-1	TRBJ1-2	TRBD1	TGCGCCAGCAGCTTGGACCCCACAGGGGGCTATGGCTACACCTTC	CASSLDPTGGYGYTF
many	TRBV12-3/TRBV12-4	TRBJ1-1	NA	TGTGCCAGCAGTCCACAGGAGAACACTGAAGCTTTCTTT	CASSPQENTEAFF
many	TRBV29-1	TRBJ2-2	NA	TGCAGCGTTGTGTTCTCGGACACCGGGGAGCTGTTTTTT	CSVVFSDTGELFF
many	TRBV12-3/TRBV12-4	TRBJ1-1	NA	TGTGCCAGCAGCCGGACGGAGAACACTGAAGCTTTCTTT	CASSRTENTEAFF
many	TRBV5-1	TRBJ1-1	NA	TGCGCCAGCAGCTTGGAGAGTGACAGGAACTCTGAAGCTTTCTTT	CASSLESDRNSEAFF
many	TRBV10-3	TRBJ1-1	NA	TGTGCCATCAGTGGGCCCCGAAACACTGAAGCTTTCTTT	CAISGPRNTEAFF
NA	TRBV6-5	TRBJ1-5	TRBD1	TGTGCCAGCAGTGGCCGGGACAGTAATAGCAATCAGCCCCAGCATTTT	CASSGRDSNSNQPQHF
NA	TRBV5-1	TRBJ2-1	NA	TGCGCCAGCAGCTCCATCTCCCGGTACAGGGCCTACCATGAGCAGTTCTTC	CASSSISRYRAYHEQFF
few	TRBV19	TRBJ2-2	TRBD2	TGTGCCAGTATGATTAGCGGGAGGCCGCTCGTGGAGCTGTTTTTT	CASMISGRPLVELFF
NA	TRBV19	TRBJ2-3	NA	TGTGCCAGTAGGCCGGGGCACGGGGGCACAGATACGCGGTATTTT	CASRPGHGGTDTRYF
few	TRBV3-1	TRBJ2-1	TRBD2	TGTGCCAGCAGCCAAGGATACGGCCGGGACTACCAACTCAATGAGCAGTTCTTC	CASSQGYGRDYQLNEQFF
few	TRBV28	TRBJ1-5	NA	TGTGCCAGCAGTATACCCACTTCAGAGTATAGCAATCAGCCCCAGCATTTT	CASSIPTSEYSNQPQHF
once	TRBV18	TRBJ2-1	NA	TGTGCCAGCTCATTCGTCAGGACGAGACGGGAGACCTACAATGAACAGTTCTTC	CASSFVRTRRETYNEQFF
many	TRBV28	TRBJ2-2	NA	TGTGCCAGCAGCTCCCCGCGGGAGCTGTTTTTT	CASSSPRELFF
once	TRBV9	TRBJ2-7	NA	TGTGCCAGCAGCGGGGAGACTTCCGAGCAGTACTTC	CASSGETSEQYF
NA	TRBV20-1	TRBJ1-5	NA	TGCAGTGCTTCGGGCCCTCGGGGCAATCAGCCCCAGCATTTT	CSASGPRGNQPQHF
many	TRBV6-2/TRBV6-3	TRBJ2-1	NA	TGTGCCAGCAGGGCTCGGGTCCCGTTGTACAATGAGCAGTTCTTC	CASRARVPLYNEQFF
many	TRBV6-2/TRBV6-3	TRBJ2-7	NA	TGTGCCAGCAGCCACGCCGGACAGTCCTACGAGCAGTACTTC	CASSHAGQSYEQYF
few	TRBV20-1	TRBJ2-3	TRBD2	TGCAGTGCTGGGGGACTAGCGGACCGGGGAGATACGCAGTATTTT	CSAGGLADRGDTQYF
many	TRBV5-1	TRBJ2-7	NA	TGCGCCAGCAGGTTCTCCGCGCACGGGACCGACTACGAGCAGTACTTC	CASRFSAHGTDYEQYF
many	TRBV25-1	TRBJ2-5	NA	TGTGCCAGCAGTGAATTTGCGACAGAAGAGACCCAGTACTTC	CASSEFATEETQYF
many	TRBV7-9	TRBJ2-1	NA	TGTGCCAGCAGCTTCTCGACCGGGTACAATGAGCAGTTCTTC	CASSFSTGYNEQFF
many	TRBV29-1	TRBJ2-5	TRBD2	TGCAGCGTCGGGACTAGCGGGATGGGGACCCAGTACTTC	CSVGTSGMGTQYF
few	TRBV28	TRBJ2-7	NA	TGTGCCAGCAGCCCTCATGACAGATCTCGCTACGAGCAGTACTTC	CASSPHDRSRYEQYF
few	TRBV12-3/TRBV12-4	TRBJ1-2	TRBD1	TGTGCCAGCAAGGAGGGGGCGTTGGACTATGGCTACACCTTC	CASKEGALDYGYTF
many	TRBV12-3/TRBV12-4	TRBJ2-5	TRBD2	TGTGCCAGCAGTTTCGATAGCGGGGGGAACCAAGAGACCCAGTACTTC	CASSFDSGGNQETQYF
NA	TRBV11-2	TRBJ2-5	NA	TGTGCCAGCAGCTTAGATCTGGGGGCGGGTCTGGAGACCCAGTACTTC	CASSLDLGAGLETQYF
NA	TRBV5-1	TRBJ2-1	TRBD2	TGCGCCAGCAGCTTGGGGGCGGGAGGGGCCTACAATGAGCAGTTCTTC	CASSLGAGGAYNEQFF
many	TRBV4-1	TRBJ2-6	NA	TGCGCCAGCAGCCACGTACACCGGAGCTCTGGGGCCAACGTCCTGACTTTC	CASSHVHRSSGANVLTF
NA	TRBV18	TRBJ1-2	NA	TGTGCCAGCTCACCGGTTGAAGCCCGGTGGATGGTGGACTATGGCCACACCTTC	CASSPVEARWMVDYGHTF
NA	TRBV5-1	TRBJ2-1	NA	TGCGCCAGCAGCTTTAATATTGAGAACAATGAGCAGTTCTTC	CASSFNIENNEQFF
many	TRBV20-1	TRBJ2-3	TRBD2	TGCAGTGTCAGAGATGGAGGGCAGGGTACTAGCGGCACAGATACGCAGTATTTT	CSVRDGGQGTSGTDTQYF
NA	TRBV2	TRBJ2-5	TRBD2	TGTGCCAGCTATCGGACTAGCGGGAGTCTGGAGACCCAGTACTTC	CASYRTSGSLETQYF
NA	TRBV5-1	TRBJ2-1	NA	TGCCCCAGCAGCTGGAGTAGGAAGAATGAGCAGTTCTTC	CPSSWSRKNEQFF
many	TRBV20-1	TRBJ2-1	TRBD2	TGCAGTGCTATATTCGGGAGGATGGGGAAGACCTACAATGAGCAGTTCTTC	CSAIFGRMGKTYNEQFF
many	TRBV29-1	TRBJ1-1	TRBD1	TGCAGCGTTGAAGAGGGGACAGGAAAGCCTGAAGCTTTCTTT	CSVEEGTGKPEAFF
NA	TRBV29-1	TRBJ2-5	NA	TGCAGCGCCAACCGGGACTTACAAGAGACCCAGTACTTC	CSANRDLQETQYF
many	TRBV20-1	TRBJ2-1	NA	TGCAGTGCTAGGGACGTAGGGGGGGGGTGGTTTAATGAGCAGTTCTTC	CSARDVGGGWFNEQFF
medium-sized	TRBV12-3/TRBV12-4	TRBJ2-1	NA	TGTGCCAGCAGTTTTAACAGCTACAATGAGCAGTTCTTC	CASSFNSYNEQFF
many	TRBV3-1	TRBJ1-5	TRBD1	TGTGCCAGCAGCCGTGGACAGGGGGGAGGTCAGCCCCAGCATTTT	CASSRGQGGGQPQHF
NA	TRBV30	TRBJ2-1	TRBD2	TGTGCCTGGGGTGTTCTAGCGGGTGGAAATGAGCAGTTCTTC	CAWGVLAGGNEQFF
many	TRBV21-1	TRBJ2-2	NA	TGTGCCAGCAGCAAACGCACCGGGGAGCTGTTTTTT	CASSKRTGELFF
NA	TRBV7-8	TRBJ2-3	TRBD2	TGTGCCAGCAGCTTACAGCAGCGGGAGGTCGCAGATACGCAGTATTTT	CASSLQQREVADTQYF